The sequence of this TCR beta chain was determined in a study of OX40 agonist ivuxolimab in advanced cancers. Study at large: Patients received ivuxolimab, an agonistic anti-OX40 (CD134) antibody. It was permissible to have had prior anti-PD-1, anti-PD-L1 or anti-CTLA-4 therapy, and less than 45% had some. Partial responses occurred in three patients (one hepatocellular carcinoma, two cutaneous melanoma). The study, taken as a whole, reports: CD4+ T cells averaged fewer expanded clones than CD8+ T cells.

This table comes from immunoSEQ multiplex PCR, and its TCRdb copy is limited to in-frame clones, with some not included. The table records 45,000 to 60,000 clones, 75% to 85% of them present only once. Concerning this clone: Its antigen is not identified.

The CDR3 length is 14 residues. V was shortened by 4 bases and J by 4 bases, with 15 bases between the two germline ends. CDR1 and CDR2 (germline): SQVTM, ANQGSEA. The V and J genes are TRBV29-1 and TRBJ2-3; TRBD1 might be the D (5 bases). The sequence was obtained from an adult with an advanced solid tumor such as melanoma, head and neck, liver or kidney cancer. The sample in question was CD4+ or CD8+ T cells sorted from blood, obtained in a trial of the OX40 agonist ivuxolimab. The CDR3 coding sequence is TGCAGCGTTGTCCGTGGCAGGGTATCAGATACGCAGTATTTT. This encodes CSVVRGRVSDTQYF.